This is a list of T cell receptor beta chains from one sample in a study of OX40 agonist ivuxolimab in advanced cancers. Clones were sequenced by immunoSEQ multiplex PCR, and TCRdb holds only the in-frame ones, with some missing. The sample has tens of thousands of clones, around four fifths seen once; the top ten hold roughly a tenth. The material sequenced was CD4+ or CD8+ T cells sorted from blood, taken in a trial of the OX40 agonist ivuxolimab. The source is an adult with an advanced solid tumor such as melanoma, head and neck, liver or kidney cancer. Each CDR3 is given with its conserved first and last residue. D genes are given only for firm matches. Some rows mark clone size as missing; the rest say once, few, many or name a class of expanded clone.

- TRBJ1-3 - TRBV7-9 CASTQFRSGNTIYF TGTGCCAGCACGCAGTTCCGCTCTGGAAACACCATATATTTT
- TRBJ2-2 - TRBV4-2 CASSHYYSVGGELFF TGTGCCAGCAGCCATTACTACTCCGTCGGCGGGGAGCTGTTTTTT
TRBD2 TRBJ2-1 once TRBV28 CASSLGSASGRDEQFF TGTGCCAGCAGTTTAGGTTCGGCTAGCGGGAGGGATGAGCAGTTCTTC
TRBD2 TRBJ2-5 - TRBV28 CASSDLGLAGGYQETQYF TGTGCCAGCAGTGACCTCGGACTAGCGGGGGGGTACCAAGAGACCCAGTACTTC
TRBD2 TRBJ2-1 - TRBV9 CASSETGTSLNEQFF TGTGCCAGCAGCGAAACCGGGACTAGCCTCAATGAGCAGTTCTTC
- TRBJ1-4 - TRBV6-7 CASSYGRRQVGKLFF TGTGCCAGCAGTTACGGCCGACGACAGGTCGGAAAACTGTTTTTT
- TRBJ1-5 - TRBV19 CASNGQIDQPQHF TGTGCCAGCAATGGACAGATCGATCAGCCCCAGCATTTT
- TRBJ1-1 - TRBV29-1 CSVNRENTEAFF TGCAGCGTTAACAGGGAGAACACTGAAGCTTTCTTT
TRBD2 TRBJ2-7 - TRBV5-1 CANGRSTSGYSYEQYF TGCGCCAACGGGAGGTCGACTAGCGGATATTCCTACGAGCAGTACTTC
- TRBJ1-1 - TRBV27 CASSSGANTEAFF TGTGCCAGCAGTTCGGGGGCGAACACTGAAGCTTTCTTT
- TRBJ2-1 - TRBV11-2 CASTSFTLSPYNEQFF TGTGCCAGCACCTCTTTTACTTTGTCCCCCTACAATGAGCAGTTCTTC
- TRBJ2-7 - TRBV7-2 CASSLQTESYEQYF TGTGCCAGCAGCTTGCAAACGGAATCCTACGAGCAGTACTTC
- TRBJ1-2 once TRBV9 CASSPDSPRGYTF TGTGCCAGCAGCCCGGACAGCCCGCGGGGCTACACCTTC
- TRBJ2-5 - TRBV5-4 CASSLGSQETQYF TGTGCCAGCAGCTTGGGATCTCAAGAGACCCAGTACTTC
- TRBJ1-2 - TRBV7-2 CASSFISQTNYGYTF TGTGCCAGCAGCTTTATTTCACAGACAAACTATGGCTACACCTTC
- TRBJ2-4 once TRBV19 CASSIAGKGTKNIQYF TGTGCCAGTAGTATAGCAGGGAAAGGAACCAAAAACATTCAGTACTTC
- TRBJ2-1 - TRBV7-6 CASSLSLGGSYNEQFF TGTGCCAGCAGCCTCAGTTTGGGGGGTTCCTACAATGAGCAGTTCTTC
- TRBJ2-4 - TRBV18 CASSPLPFLAKNIQYF TGTGCCAGCTCACCTCTTCCCTTTCTAGCCAAAAACATTCAGTACTTC
- TRBJ1-2 - TRBV28 CASTPLGRGNYGYTF TGTGCCAGCACCCCCCTCGGCAGGGGTAACTATGGCTACACCTTC